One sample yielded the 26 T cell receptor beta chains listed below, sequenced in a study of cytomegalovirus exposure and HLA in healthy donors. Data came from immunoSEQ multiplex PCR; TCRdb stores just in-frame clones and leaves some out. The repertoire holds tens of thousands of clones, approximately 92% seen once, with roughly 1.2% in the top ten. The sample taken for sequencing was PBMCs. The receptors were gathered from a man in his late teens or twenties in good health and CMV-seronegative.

In nucleotides, the CDR3 is TGTGCCAGCAGCGTAGACGGGTCGGGGGCCGGGAGGGAGCAGTTCTTC. Its translation: CASSVDGSGAGREQFF. The V and J genes are TRBV9 and TRBJ2-1, with D perhaps TRBD2 (7 bases). Trimming cost V 0 bases and J 10 bases, with 20 bases left between them. This CDR3 has 16 residues. Germline V gene lookup returns CDR1 SGDLS and CDR2 YYNGEE.

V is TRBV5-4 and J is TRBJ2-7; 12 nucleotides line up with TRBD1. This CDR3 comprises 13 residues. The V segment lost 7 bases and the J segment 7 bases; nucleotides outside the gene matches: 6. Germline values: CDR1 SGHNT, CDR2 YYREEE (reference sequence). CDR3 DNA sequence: TGTGCCAGCGCCCGGGACAGGGGGCTTGAGCAGTACTTC. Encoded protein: CASARDRGLEQYF.

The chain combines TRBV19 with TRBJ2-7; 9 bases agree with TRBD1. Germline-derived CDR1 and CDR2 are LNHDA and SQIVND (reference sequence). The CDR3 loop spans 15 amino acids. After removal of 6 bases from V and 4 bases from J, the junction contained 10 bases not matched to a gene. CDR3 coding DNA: TGTGCCAGTAGCGAAGTCGGGACAGGGTATTACGAGCAGTACTTC. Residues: CASSEVGTGYYEQYF.

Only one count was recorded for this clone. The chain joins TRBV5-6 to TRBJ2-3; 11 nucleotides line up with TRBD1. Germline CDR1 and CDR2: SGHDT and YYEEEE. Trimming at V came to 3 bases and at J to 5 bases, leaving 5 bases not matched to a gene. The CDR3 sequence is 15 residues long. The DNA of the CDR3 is TGTGCCAGCAGCTCGGGACAGGGGGTCGGAGATACGCAGTATTTT. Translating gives CASSSGQGVGDTQYF. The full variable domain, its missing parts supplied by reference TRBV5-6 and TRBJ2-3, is DAGVTQSPTHLIKTRGQQVTLRCSPKSGHDTVSWYQQALGQGPQFIFQYYEEEERQRGNFPDRFSGHQFPNYSSELNVNALLLGDSALYLCASSSGQGVGDTQYFGPGTRLTVL.

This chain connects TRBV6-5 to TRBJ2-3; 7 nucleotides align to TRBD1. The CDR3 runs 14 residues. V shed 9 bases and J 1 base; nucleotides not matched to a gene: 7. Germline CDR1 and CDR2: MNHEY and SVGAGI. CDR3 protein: CASMRGGGTDTQYF. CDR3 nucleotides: TGTGCCAGTATGAGAGGGGGCGGCACAGATACGCAGTATTTT.

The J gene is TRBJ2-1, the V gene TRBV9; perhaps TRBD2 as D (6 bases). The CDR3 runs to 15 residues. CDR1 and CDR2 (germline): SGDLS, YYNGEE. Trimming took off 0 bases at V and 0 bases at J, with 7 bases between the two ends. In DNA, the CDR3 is TGTGCCAGCAGCGTAGACGGGGGCTCCTACAATGAGCAGTTCTTC. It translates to CASSVDGGSYNEQFF.

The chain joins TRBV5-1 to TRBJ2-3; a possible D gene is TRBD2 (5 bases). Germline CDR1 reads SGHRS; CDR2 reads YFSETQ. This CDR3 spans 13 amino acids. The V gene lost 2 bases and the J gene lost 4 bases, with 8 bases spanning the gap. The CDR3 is CASSFSGADTQYF. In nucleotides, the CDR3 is TGCGCCAGCAGCTTTTCCGGGGCAGATACGCAGTATTTT. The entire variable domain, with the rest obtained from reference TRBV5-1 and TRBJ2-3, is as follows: KAGVTQTPRYLIKTRGQQVTLSCSPISGHRSVSWYQQTPGQGLQFLFEYFSETQRNKGNFPGRFSGRQFSNSRSEMNVSTLELGDSALYLCASSFSGADTQYFGPGTRLTVL.

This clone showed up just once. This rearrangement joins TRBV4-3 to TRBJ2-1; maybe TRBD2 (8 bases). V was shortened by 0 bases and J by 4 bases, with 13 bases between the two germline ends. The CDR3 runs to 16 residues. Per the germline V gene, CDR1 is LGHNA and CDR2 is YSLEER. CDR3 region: CASSQDSGTAYNEQFF. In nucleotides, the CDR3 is TGCGCCAGCAGCCAAGATAGCGGGACAGCATACAATGAGCAGTTCTTC.

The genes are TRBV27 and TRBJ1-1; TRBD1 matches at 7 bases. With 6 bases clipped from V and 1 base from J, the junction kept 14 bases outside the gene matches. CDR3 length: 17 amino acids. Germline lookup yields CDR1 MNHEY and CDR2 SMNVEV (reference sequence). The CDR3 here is CASRSLGQTKRNTEAFF. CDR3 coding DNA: TGTGCCAGCAGATCCCTGGGACAGACAAAGCGGAACACTGAAGCTTTCTTT.

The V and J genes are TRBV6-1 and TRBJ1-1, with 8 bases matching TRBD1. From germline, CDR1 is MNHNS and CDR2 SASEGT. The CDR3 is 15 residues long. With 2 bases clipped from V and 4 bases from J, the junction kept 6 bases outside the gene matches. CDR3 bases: TGTGCCAGCAGTGAATTACGAACAGGGGGCACTGAAGCTTTCTTT. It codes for CASSELRTGGTEAFF.

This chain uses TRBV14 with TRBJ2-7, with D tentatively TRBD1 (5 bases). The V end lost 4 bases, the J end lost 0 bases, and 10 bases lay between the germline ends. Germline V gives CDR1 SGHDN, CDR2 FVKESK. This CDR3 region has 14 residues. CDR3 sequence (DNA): TGTGCCAGCAGCCCGACTCAGGGCTCCTACGAGCAGTACTTC. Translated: CASSPTQGSYEQYF.

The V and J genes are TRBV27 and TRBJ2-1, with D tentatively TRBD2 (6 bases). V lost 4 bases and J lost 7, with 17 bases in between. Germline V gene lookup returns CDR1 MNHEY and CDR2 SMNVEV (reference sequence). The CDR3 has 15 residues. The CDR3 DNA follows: TGTGCCAGCAGTTCGGAGACTAGTGGTTTTAATGAGCAGTTCTTC. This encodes CASSSETSGFNEQFF.

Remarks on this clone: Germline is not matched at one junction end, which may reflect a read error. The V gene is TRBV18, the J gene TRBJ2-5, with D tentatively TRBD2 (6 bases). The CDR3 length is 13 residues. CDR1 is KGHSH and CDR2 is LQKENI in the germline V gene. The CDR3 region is CASSLGLQESQYF. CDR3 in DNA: TGTGCCAGCTCACTGGGACTCCAAGAGAGCCAGTACTTC.

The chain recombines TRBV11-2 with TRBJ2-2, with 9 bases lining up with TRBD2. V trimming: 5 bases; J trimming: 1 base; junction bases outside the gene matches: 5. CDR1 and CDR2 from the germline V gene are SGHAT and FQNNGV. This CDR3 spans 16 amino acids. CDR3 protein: CASSLSGRRNTGELFF. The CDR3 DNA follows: TGTGCCAGCAGCCTCAGCGGGAGGAGGAACACCGGGGAGCTGTTTTTT.

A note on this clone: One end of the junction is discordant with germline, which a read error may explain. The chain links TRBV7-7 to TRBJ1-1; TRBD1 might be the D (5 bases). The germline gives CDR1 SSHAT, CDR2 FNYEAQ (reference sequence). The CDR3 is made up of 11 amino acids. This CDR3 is CASSSREVAFF. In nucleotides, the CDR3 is TGTGCTAGCAGCTCCAGGGAAGTGGCTTTCTTT.

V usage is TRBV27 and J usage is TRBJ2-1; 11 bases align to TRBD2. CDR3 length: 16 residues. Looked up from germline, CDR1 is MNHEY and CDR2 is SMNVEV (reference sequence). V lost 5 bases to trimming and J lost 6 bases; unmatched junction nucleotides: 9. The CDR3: CASSILGTSGINEQFF. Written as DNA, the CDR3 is TGTGCCAGCAGTATACTAGGGACTAGCGGAATCAATGAGCAGTTCTTC.

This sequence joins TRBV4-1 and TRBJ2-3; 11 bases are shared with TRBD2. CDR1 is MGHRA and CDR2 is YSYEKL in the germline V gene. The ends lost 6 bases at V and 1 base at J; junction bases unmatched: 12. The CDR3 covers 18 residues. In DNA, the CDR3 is TGCGCCAGCAGAAGCCTAGCGGGAGGTGTCCTGCGCACAGATACGCAGTATTTT. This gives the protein CASRSLAGGVLRTDTQYF.

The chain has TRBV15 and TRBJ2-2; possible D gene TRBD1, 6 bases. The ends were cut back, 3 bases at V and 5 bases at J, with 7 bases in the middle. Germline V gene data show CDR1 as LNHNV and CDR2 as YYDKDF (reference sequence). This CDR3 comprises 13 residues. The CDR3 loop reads CATSSRGTGELFF. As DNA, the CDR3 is TGTGCCACCAGCAGCAGGGGAACCGGGGAGCTGTTTTTT.

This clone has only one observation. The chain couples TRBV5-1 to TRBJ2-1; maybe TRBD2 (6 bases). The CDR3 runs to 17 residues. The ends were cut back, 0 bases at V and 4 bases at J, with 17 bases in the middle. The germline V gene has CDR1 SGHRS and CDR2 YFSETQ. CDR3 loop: CASSLATSPIQYNEQFF. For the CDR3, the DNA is TGCGCCAGCAGCTTGGCAACTAGCCCAATACAATACAATGAGCAGTTCTTC.

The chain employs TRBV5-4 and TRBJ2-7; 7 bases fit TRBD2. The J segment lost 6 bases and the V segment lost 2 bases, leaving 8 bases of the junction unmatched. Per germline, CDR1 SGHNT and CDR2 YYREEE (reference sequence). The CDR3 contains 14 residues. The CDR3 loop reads CASSLGRLATEQYF. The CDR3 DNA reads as TGTGCCAGCAGCTTAGGGAGACTAGCAACCGAGCAGTACTTC.

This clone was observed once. The CDR3 region has the DNA TGTGCCAGCAGCTTAGGGCTAGCGGGAGAAATAGGGTCAGATACGCAGTATTTT. This gives the protein CASSLGLAGEIGSDTQYF. V gene TRBV7-9 combines with J gene TRBJ2-3; 10 positions match TRBD2. CDR1 and CDR2 from the germline V gene are SEHNR and FQNEAQ (reference sequence). V trimming: 1 base; J trimming: 4 bases; junction bases outside the gene matches: 11. The CDR3 totals 18 residues.

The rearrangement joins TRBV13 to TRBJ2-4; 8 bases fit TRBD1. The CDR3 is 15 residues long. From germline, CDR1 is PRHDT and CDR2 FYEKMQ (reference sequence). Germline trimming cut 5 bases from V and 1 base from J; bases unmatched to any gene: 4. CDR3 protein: CASSHRQGAKNIQYF. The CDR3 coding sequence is TGTGCCAGCAGCCATCGACAGGGGGCCAAAAACATTCAGTACTTC.

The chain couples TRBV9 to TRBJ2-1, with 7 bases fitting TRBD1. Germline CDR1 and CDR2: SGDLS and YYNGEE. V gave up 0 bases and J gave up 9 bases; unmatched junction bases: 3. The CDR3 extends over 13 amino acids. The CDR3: CASSVEGAGEQFF. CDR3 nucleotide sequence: TGTGCCAGCAGCGTAGAGGGGGCGGGTGAGCAGTTCTTC.

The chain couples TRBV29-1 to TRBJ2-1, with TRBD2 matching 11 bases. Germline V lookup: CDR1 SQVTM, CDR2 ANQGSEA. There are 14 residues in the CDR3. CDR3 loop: CNVGTSGSYNEQFF. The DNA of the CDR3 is TGCAACGTGGGGACTAGCGGAAGCTACAATGAGCAGTTCTTC.

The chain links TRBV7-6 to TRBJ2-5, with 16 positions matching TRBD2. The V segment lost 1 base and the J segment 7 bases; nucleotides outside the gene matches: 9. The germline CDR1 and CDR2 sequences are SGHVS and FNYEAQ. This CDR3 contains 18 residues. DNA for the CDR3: TGTGCCAGCAGCTTAGTCCCGGGACTAGCGGGAGGGTCAGGGACCCAGTACTTC. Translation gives CASSLVPGLAGGSGTQYF.

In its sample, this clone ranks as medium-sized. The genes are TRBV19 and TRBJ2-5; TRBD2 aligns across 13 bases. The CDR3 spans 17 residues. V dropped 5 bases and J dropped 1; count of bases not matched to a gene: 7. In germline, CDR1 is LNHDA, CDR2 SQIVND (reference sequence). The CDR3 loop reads CASSGEGLAGPQETQYF. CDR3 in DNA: TGTGCCAGTAGTGGAGAGGGACTAGCGGGACCCCAAGAGACCCAGTACTTC.